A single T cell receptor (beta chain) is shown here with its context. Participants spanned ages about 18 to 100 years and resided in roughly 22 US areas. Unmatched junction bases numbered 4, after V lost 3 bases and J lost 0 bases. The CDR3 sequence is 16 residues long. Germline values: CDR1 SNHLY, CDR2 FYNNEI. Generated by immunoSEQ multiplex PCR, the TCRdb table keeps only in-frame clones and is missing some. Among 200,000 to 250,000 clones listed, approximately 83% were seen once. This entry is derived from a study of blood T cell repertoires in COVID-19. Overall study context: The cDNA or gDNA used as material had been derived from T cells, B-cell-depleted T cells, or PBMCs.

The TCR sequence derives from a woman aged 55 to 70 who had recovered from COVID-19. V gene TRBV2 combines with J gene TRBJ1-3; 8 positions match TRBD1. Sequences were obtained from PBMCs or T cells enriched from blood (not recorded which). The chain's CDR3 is CASSDRTGNSGNTIYF. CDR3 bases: TGTGCCAGCAGTGATAGGACAGGGAACTCTGGAAACACCATATATTTT.